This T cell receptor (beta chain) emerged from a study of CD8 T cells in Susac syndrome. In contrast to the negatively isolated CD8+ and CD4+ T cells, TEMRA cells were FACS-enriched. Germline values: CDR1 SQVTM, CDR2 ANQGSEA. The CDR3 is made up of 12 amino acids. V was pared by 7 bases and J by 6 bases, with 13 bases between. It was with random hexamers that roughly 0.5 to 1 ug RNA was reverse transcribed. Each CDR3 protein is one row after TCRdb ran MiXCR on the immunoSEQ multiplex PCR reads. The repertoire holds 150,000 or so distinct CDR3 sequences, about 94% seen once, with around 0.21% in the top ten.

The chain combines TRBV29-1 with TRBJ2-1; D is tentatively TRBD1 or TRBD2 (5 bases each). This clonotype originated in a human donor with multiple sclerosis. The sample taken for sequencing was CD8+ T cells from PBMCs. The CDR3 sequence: CSAFVGVNEQFF. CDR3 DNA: TGCAGCGCCTTCGTGGGGGTCAATGAGCAGTTCTTC.